The 11 T cell receptor beta chains reported below all come from one sample, sequenced in a study of T cell responses to AZD1222 COVID-19 vaccine. Repertoires were generated with immunoSEQ multiplex PCR, while TCRdb's copy carries only in-frame clones and drops some. The sample records about 180,000 clones, 80% to 95% being singletons. The sequences come from peripheral blood, collected 28 days after the second AZD1222 dose. The source of these receptors is an adult who received the AZD1222 COVID-19 vaccine.

The chain links TRBV28 to TRBJ1-6, with 7 bases identical to TRBD1. The CDR3 loop spans 17 amino acids. The V gene end was trimmed by 7 bases and the J gene end by 7 bases; junction bases not matched to a gene: 16. CDR1 and CDR2 (germline): MDHEN, SYDVKM. The DNA for the CDR3 is TGTGCCAGCACCCCCGGCCGACAGGGTAGTGGGAATTCACCCCTCCACTTT. Amino acid sequence: CASTPGRQGSGNSPLHF.

The chain joins TRBV6-6 to TRBJ2-2, with 8 bases lining up with TRBD2. Germline lookup yields CDR1 MNHNY and CDR2 SVGAGI (reference sequence). Losses at the gene ends were 7 bases for V and 4 bases for J; bases not matched to a gene: 5. This CDR3 is built from 14 residues. CDR3 amino acids: CASTTSGGTGELFF. The CDR3 coding sequence is TGTGCCAGCACCACTAGCGGAGGCACCGGGGAGCTGTTTTTT.

This chain uses TRBV19 with TRBJ2-7; D tentatively fits TRBD1 or TRBD2 (5 bases each). Trimming took 3 bases from V and 6 from J, leaving 18 bases between them. The CDR3 length is 15 residues. The V gene's germline CDR1 is LNHDA and CDR2 SQIVND (reference sequence). CDR3: CASSIADGTLLEQYF. CDR3 nucleotides: TGTGCCAGTAGTATCGCGGACGGGACCCTTCTCGAGCAGTACTTC. Full variable domain (rest looked up from reference TRBV19 and TRBJ2-7): DGGITQSPKYLFRKEGQNVTLSCEQNLNHDAMYWYRQDPGQGLRLIYYSQIVNDFQKGDIAEGYSVSREKKESFPLTVTSAQKNPTAFYLCASSIADGTLLEQYFGPGTRLTVT.

V usage is TRBV18 and J usage is TRBJ2-2; D tentatively fits TRBD1 or TRBD2 (5 bases each). Germline assignment: CDR1 KGHSH and CDR2 LQKENI. The CDR3 is 17 amino acids. Trimming shortened V by 3 bases and J by 5 bases, and 19 bases separated the two germline ends. The CDR3, as DNA: TGTGCCAGCTCACCCCCAACCGGGGCCGTTGGAACCGGGGAGCTGTTTTTT. Residues: CASSPPTGAVGTGELFF.

V and J are TRBV30 and TRBJ2-1, with 8 positions matching TRBD2. The CDR3 has 14 amino acids. V shed 2 bases, J shed 7 bases, and the junction held 7 bases outside the gene matches. Germline CDR1 reads GTSNPN; CDR2 reads SVGIG (reference sequence). DNA for the CDR3: TGTGCCTGGAGTCTGGGACTAGAGCCAAATGAGCAGTTCTTC. It yields the protein CAWSLGLEPNEQFF. Complete variable domain (other parts from reference TRBV30 and TRBJ2-1): SQTIHQWPATLVQPVGSPLSLECTVEGTSNPNLYWYRQAAGRGLQLLFYSVGIGQISSEVPQNLSASRPQDRQFILSSKKLLLSDSGFYLCAWSLGLEPNEQFFGPGTRLTVL.

The chain carries TRBV11-2 and TRBJ2-1; D gene uncertain. V was shortened by 2 bases and J by 8 bases, with 19 bases between the two germline ends. The CDR3 has 16 residues. The germline V gene encodes CDR1 SGHAT and CDR2 FQNNGV. This CDR3 reads CASSLSLQRGGDEQFF. In DNA, the CDR3 is TGTGCCAGCAGCTTATCCCTCCAGCGAGGCGGCGATGAGCAGTTCTTC.

V and J are TRBV28 and TRBJ2-7; D not certain. Trimming shortened V by 1 base and J by 12 bases, and 19 bases separated the two germline ends. The CDR3 loop spans 14 amino acids. Per germline, CDR1 MDHEN and CDR2 SYDVKM. CDR3 nucleotide sequence: TGTGCCAGCAGTTTATTGGGAAGTTGGTCAGGTCTGTACTTC. It yields the protein CASSLLGSWSGLYF.

The rearrangement joins TRBV12-3 or TRBV12-4 to TRBJ1-6; no clear D gene. CDR3 length equals 12 residues. Trimming removed 5 bases at V and 9 bases at J, with 8 bases between. CDR3: CASSVQASPLHF. DNA of the CDR3: TGTGCCAGCAGTGTGCAGGCTTCACCCCTCCACTTT.

The genes are TRBV4-2 and TRBJ1-2; 7 nucleotides align to TRBD1. V shed 4 bases, J shed 8 bases, and the junction held 13 bases outside the gene matches. Germline assignment: CDR1 LGHNA and CDR2 YNFKEQ. This CDR3 spans 15 amino acids. The CDR3 DNA reads as TGTGCCAGCAGCCTAAACTCCGGGCAGGGGGGAGGCTACACCTTC. Amino acids: CASSLNSGQGGGYTF.

V and J are TRBV6-6 and TRBJ1-1; a possible D gene is TRBD1 (5 bases). This CDR3 comprises 12 residues. Per germline, CDR1 MNHNY and CDR2 SVGAGI (reference sequence). V lost 2 bases to trimming and J lost 4 bases, with 5 bases between them. CDR3 residues: CASSYGGTEAFF. CDR3 in DNA: TGTGCCAGCAGTTACGGGGGCACTGAAGCTTTCTTT.

J is TRBJ1-5 and V is TRBV6-5, with 7 bases that match TRBD1. The germline V gene has CDR1 MNHEY and CDR2 SVGAGI. The CDR3 runs to 14 residues. With 6 bases clipped from V and 7 bases from J, the junction kept 9 bases outside the gene matches. The CDR3 sequence is CASRLTGEHQPQHF. In DNA, the CDR3 is TGTGCCAGCAGACTCACAGGGGAGCACCAGCCCCAGCATTTT.